These T cell receptor beta chains were read from a single sample in a study of shared clonotypes between healthy human individuals. The protocol was immunoSEQ multiplex PCR, while the TCRdb copy is restricted to in-frame clones and leaves out a portion. The table has about 1.1 million clones, roughly 77% seen once; the top ten hold almost 0.9%. Sequencing was done on a sample of memory CD4+ T cells from PBMCs. The receptors derive from a man aged 18 to 30 in good health. Some clones in this sample may be carry-over from other donors' samples. Each CDR3 is given with its conserved first and last residue. Each record gives: V gene, D gene, CDR3 length, J gene, clone size, CDR3 protein, CDR3 DNA. D genes are given only for firm matches. For some rows the clone size is stated as once, few or many, or as a class when expanded; others skip it.

TRBV7-7,NA,15,TRBJ2-2,once,CASSPGGTNTGELFF,TGTGCCAGCAGCCCTGGGGGGACGAACACCGGGGAGCTGTTTTTT
TRBV28,NA,15,TRBJ1-1,NA,CASSPYRRGNTEAFF,TGTGCCAGCAGTCCCTACCGGAGGGGGAACACTGAAGCTTTCTTT
TRBV5-6,NA,17,TRBJ2-6,NA,CASSLLGDPSGANVLTF,TGTGCCAGCAGCTTGCTAGGGGACCCCTCTGGGGCCAACGTCCTGACTTTC
TRBV25-1,TRBD1,13,TRBJ2-7,NA,CASSRDRSYEQYF,TGTGCCAGCAGTCGGGACAGGTCGTACGAGCAGTACTTC
TRBV7-2,NA,15,TRBJ2-7,NA,CASSFVTRAGGEQYF,TGTGCCAGCAGCTTCGTGACGCGGGCAGGAGGAGAGCAGTACTTC
TRBV10-1,NA,12,TRBJ1-1,NA,CASSDLLSEAFF,TGCGCCAGCAGCGACTTGTTATCTGAAGCTTTCTTT
TRBV4-2,NA,16,TRBJ1-4,NA,CASSQGRADANEKLFF,TGTGCCAGCAGCCAAGGTCGGGCAGACGCTAATGAAAAACTGTTTTTT
TRBV2,NA,14,TRBJ2-3,NA,CASSEIVGSDTQYF,TGTGCCAGCAGTGAGATAGTGGGGTCAGATACGCAGTATTTT
TRBV18,TRBD1,15,TRBJ1-2,few,CASSPYRTGEYGYTF,TGTGCCAGCTCACCCTATAGGACAGGGGAATATGGCTACACCTTC
TRBV18,TRBD2,18,TRBJ2-6,once,CASSPSLAGWAGANVLTF,TGTGCCAGCTCACCCTCCTTAGCGGGGTGGGCTGGGGCCAACGTCCTGACTTTC
TRBV6-6,NA,15,TRBJ2-2,NA,CASSYPAVQSGELFF,TGTGCCAGCAGTTATCCAGCGGTCCAGTCCGGGGAGCTGTTTTTT
TRBV27,TRBD2,15,TRBJ2-5,NA,CATGGWQDGLETQYF,TGTGCCACGGGGGGTTGGCAGGACGGTTTAGAGACCCAGTACTTC
TRBV18,NA,15,TRBJ1-1,NA,CASSLVDGENTEAFF,TGTGCCAGCTCACTAGTCGACGGGGAAAACACTGAAGCTTTCTTT
TRBV7-9,TRBD2,14,TRBJ2-7,NA,CASSREEGTHEQYF,TGTGCCAGCAGCCGGGAGGAAGGGACCCACGAGCAGTACTTC
TRBV7-3,TRBD2,16,TRBJ2-3,NA,CASSLMAGGPPDTQYF,TGTGCCAGCAGCTTAATGGCGGGAGGGCCCCCAGATACGCAGTATTTT